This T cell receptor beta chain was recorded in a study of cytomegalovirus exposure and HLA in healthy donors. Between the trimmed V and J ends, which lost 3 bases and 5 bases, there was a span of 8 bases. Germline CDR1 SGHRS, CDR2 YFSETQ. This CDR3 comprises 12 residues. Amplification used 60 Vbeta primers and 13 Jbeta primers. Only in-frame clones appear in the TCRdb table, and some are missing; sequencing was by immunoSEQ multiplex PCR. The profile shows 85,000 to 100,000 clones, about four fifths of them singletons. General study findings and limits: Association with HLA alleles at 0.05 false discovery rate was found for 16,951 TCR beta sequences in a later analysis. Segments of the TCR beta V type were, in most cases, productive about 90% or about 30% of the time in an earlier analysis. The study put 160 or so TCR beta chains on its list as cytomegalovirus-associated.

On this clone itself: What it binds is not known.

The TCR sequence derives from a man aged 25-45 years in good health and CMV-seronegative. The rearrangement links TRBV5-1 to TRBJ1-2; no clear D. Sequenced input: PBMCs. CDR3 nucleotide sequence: TGCGCCAGCAGCTCTGACAAGTATGGCTACACCTTC. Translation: CASSSDKYGYTF.